Listed below are T cell receptor beta chains from one sample, sequenced in a study of blood T cells in healthy people across ages. One entry per CDR3 protein, called by TCRdb with MiXCR from the 5' RACE reads. Among around 940,000 distinct CDR3 sequences listed, roughly half were seen once. The sample was blood. The receptors shown here come from a woman aged 55-69 years in good health. Both conserved end residues are part of each CDR3. D genes are given only for firm matches. A clone size is listed for some rows: how often the clone was seen (once, few, many), or a class if it is expanded.

>TRBD2|NA|TRBV28|TRBJ2-3
CASSHGRDVTDTQYF
TGTGCCAGCAGTCATGGGAGGGATGTAACAGATACGCAGTATTTT
>NA|NA|TRBV28|TRBJ2-6
CASRGYLEGANVLTF
TGTGCCAGCAGGGGATACTTAGAAGGGGCCAACGTCCTGACTTTC
>NA|few|TRBV29-1|TRBJ2-7
CSVEPGNGRWEQYF
TGCAGCGTTGAACCTGGGAACGGACGGTGGGAGCAGTACTTC
>NA|NA|TRBV7-2|TRBJ1-1
CASSFIALTENTEAFF
TGTGCCAGCAGCTTCATCGCCTTAACAGAGAACACTGAAGCTTTCTTT
>NA|NA|TRBV20-1|TRBJ1-2
CSVKTGLNYGYTF
TGCAGTGTCAAGACAGGCCTCAACTATGGCTACACCTTC
>NA|few|TRBV29-1|TRBJ2-5
CSAQGGQETQYF
TGCAGCGCCCAGGGGGGACAAGAGACCCAGTACTTC
>NA|NA|TRBV20-1|TRBJ1-3
CSARDPKGSGNTIYF
TGCAGTGCTAGAGATCCTAAGGGCTCTGGAAACACCATATATTTT
>NA|NA|TRBV20-1|TRBJ2-7
CSASDTGSGNEQYF
TGCAGTGCTAGCGACACAGGGAGTGGCAATGAGCAGTACTTC
>NA|few|TRBV27|TRBJ1-6
CASSPLGSRSYNSPLHF
TGTGCCAGCAGTCCCCTAGGGAGTAGGTCCTATAATTCACCCCTCCACTTT
>TRBD2|NA|TRBV5-1|TRBJ2-1
CASSLEASGAYNEQFF
TGCGCCAGCAGCTTGGAGGCTAGCGGGGCCTACAATGAGCAGTTCTTC
>TRBD2|NA|TRBV6-1|TRBJ2-5
CASTLAGGPRETQYF
TGTGCCAGCACCTTAGCGGGAGGGCCAAGGGAGACCCAGTACTTC
>TRBD2|few|TRBV7-6|TRBJ2-5
CASSLGAGVGGETQYF
TGTGCCAGCAGCTTAGGTGCGGGAGTGGGCGGAGAGACCCAGTACTTC
>TRBD2|few|TRBV6-1|TRBJ2-3
CASRGTGTSGRMDTQYF
TGTGCCAGCAGGGGCACAGGGACTAGCGGGAGGATGGATACGCAGTATTTT
>NA|NA|TRBV11-2|TRBJ1-1
CASSLEAGRGNTEAFF
TGTGCCAGCAGCTTAGAGGCAGGGCGAGGAAACACTGAAGCTTTCTTT
>TRBD2|NA|TRBV20-1|TRBJ2-7
CSARDWGGPLSYEQYF
TGCAGTGCTAGAGATTGGGGGGGACCCCTCTCCTACGAGCAGTACTTC
>TRBD2|NA|TRBV6-1|TRBJ2-5
CASSEDGLAGGHGETQYF
TGTGCCAGCAGTGAAGACGGACTAGCGGGAGGGCACGGAGAGACCCAGTACTTC
>NA|NA|TRBV3-1|TRBJ2-1
CASSQGPLSGAYNEQFF
TGTGCCAGCAGCCAAGGCCCCCTGTCGGGAGCGTACAATGAGCAGTTCTTC
>NA|NA|TRBV7-2|TRBJ1-2
CASSVGPRNGYTF
TGTGCCAGCAGCGTAGGGCCGAGGAATGGCTACACCTTC
>NA|few|TRBV28|TRBJ2-4
CASSFGVFGLAKNIQYF
TGTGCCAGCAGTTTTGGGGTGTTCGGTCTAGCCAAAAACATTCAGTACTTC
>TRBD2|NA|TRBV4-1|TRBJ2-7
CASTAGGLGEQYF
TGCGCCAGCACAGCGGGGGGGCTGGGGGAGCAGTACTTC
>NA|NA|TRBV5-1|TRBJ2-1
CASSLDGGDVNEQFF
TGCGCCAGCAGCTTGGATGGCGGAGACGTCAATGAGCAGTTCTTC
>NA|few|TRBV6-6|TRBJ2-7
CASSYDSGIKREQYF
TGTGCCAGCAGTTACGATTCAGGGATCAAGCGCGAGCAGTACTTC
>TRBD2|NA|TRBV7-8|TRBJ2-1
CARGLAGWFEQFF
TGTGCCAGGGGACTAGCGGGATGGTTTGAGCAGTTCTTC
>NA|few|TRBV20-1|TRBJ2-7
CSGEGTSPSYEQYF
TGCAGTGGGGAAGGGACCTCCCCTTCCTACGAGCAGTACTTC
>TRBD2|NA|TRBV2|TRBJ2-7
CDSKGGGENPYEQYF
TGTGACAGCAAAGGCGGGGGGGAAAACCCCTACGAGCAGTACTTC
>TRBD1|NA|TRBV5-1|TRBJ2-1
CASSQVWDRGIEETQFF
TGCGCCAGCAGCCAGGTTTGGGACAGGGGCATCGAAGAGACCCAGTTCTTC
>NA|NA|TRBV10-3|TRBJ2-3
CAISQYRDTQYF
TGTGCCATCAGCCAGTATCGAGATACGCAGTATTTT
>TRBD2|NA|TRBV4-1|TRBJ2-1
CASSQDLTSGRNEQFF
TGCGCCAGCAGCCAAGATTTGACTAGCGGGAGAAATGAGCAGTTCTTC